These 15 T cell receptor beta chains came from one sample sequenced in a study of beta chain features in type 1 diabetes. Their cognate antigens are unknown. The study's findings and limits: Shorter TCRB CDR3s, moderately but significantly so, marked every one of the four CD4+ subsets in Type 1 diabetes patients.

The entirety of the isolated RNA underwent reverse transcription, so expressed TCRB transcripts were sequenced. TCRdb keeps only in-frame clones here, not all; method: immunoSEQ multiplex PCR. The data hold 300,000 to 400,000 clones, with roughly 9.8% observed a single time. The sample was central memory CD4+ T cells from blood. The receptors stem from a man under 40 with type 1 diabetes.

This clone was counted a few times. The chain recombines TRBV29-1 with TRBJ2-7; D tentatively reads TRBD1 or TRBD2 (5 bases each). Germline V gene lookup returns CDR1 SQVTM and CDR2 ANQGSEA. Trimming removed 6 bases at V and 2 bases at J, with 14 bases between. The length of the CDR3 is 13 residues. CDR3 coding DNA: TGCAGCGTCGCCCGGGACGGCACCTACGAGCAGTACTTC. The encoded protein is CSVARDGTYEQYF.

This chain uses TRBV28 with TRBJ2-2, with D perhaps assigned TRBD1 or TRBD2 (6 bases each). The CDR3 runs to 16 residues. The V end was cut by 3 bases, the J end by 1 base, with 12 bases between. Germline V CDR1 and CDR2: MDHEN, SYDVKM. The CDR3 here is CASSFAGGKNTGELFF. The CDR3 DNA reads as TGTGCCAGCAGTTTTGCCGGGGGCAAGAACACCGGGGAGCTGTTTTTT.

Worth noting for this clone: Other DNA sequences from this sample encode an identical CDR3 as well. The CDR3 DNA reads TGTGCCAGCAGCTTACGAAGGGGAAACACTGAAGCTTTCTTT. Encoded protein: CASSLRRGNTEAFF. This chain uses TRBV7-2 with TRBJ1-1, with TRBD1 as a possible D gene (5 bases). The length of the CDR3 is 14 residues. CDR1 and CDR2 (germline): SGHTA, FQGNSA. The ends were cut back, 2 bases at V and 2 bases at J, with 9 bases in the middle.

The chain employs TRBV7-2 and TRBJ1-4; D is undetermined. The CDR3 totals 12 residues. Trimming left V 1 base short and J 12 bases short, with 9 bases between. Germline V gene lookup returns CDR1 SGHTA and CDR2 FQGNSA. The CDR3 here is CASSLDTGELFF. CDR3 bases: TGTGCCAGCAGCTTAGACACCGGGGAACTGTTTTTT. Drawing the rest from reference TRBV7-2 and TRBJ1-4, the complete variable domain is GAGVSQSPSNKVTEKGKDVELRCDPISGHTALYWYRQSLGQGLEFLIYFQGNSAPDKSGLPSDRFSAERTGGSVSTLTIQRTQQEDSAVYLCASSLDTGELFFGSGTQLSVL.

This clone was observed a handful of times. The rearrangement links TRBV11-2 to TRBJ1-3, with unresolved D. V lost 6 bases, J lost 0 bases, and 3 bases lay in between. The CDR3 has 12 residues. Looked up from germline, CDR1 is SGHAT and CDR2 is FQNNGV. The CDR3 DNA reads TGTGCCAGCAGGGTCTCTGGAAACACCATATATTTT. This codes for CASRVSGNTIYF.

This chain links TRBV27 with TRBJ2-2; possibly TRBD2 for D (7 bases). Between the trimmed V and J ends, which lost 7 bases and 7 bases, there was a span of 13 bases. Germline V CDR1 and CDR2: MNHEY, SMNVEV (reference sequence). The CDR3 has 13 residues. The CDR3 DNA reads as TGTGCCAGCACGCGGGGGCGAGGCGGGGAGCTGTTTTTT. Translation gives CASTRGRGGELFF.

As to this clone: Other DNA sequences in the sample encode the same CDR3. The V call is TRBV28, the J call TRBJ2-1; D gene unclear. CDR1 is MDHEN, CDR2 SYDVKM, per germline. Trimming removed 5 bases from V and 7 bases from J, with 9 bases in between. The CDR3 spans 12 residues. The CDR3 coding sequence is TGTGCCAGCAGTGGAAGACATAATGAGCAGTTCTTC. As protein: CASSGRHNEQFF.

CDR3 amino acids: CASSSNRDRGVFNQPQHF. CDR3 DNA sequence: TGTGCCAGCAGCTCAAACCGGGACAGGGGAGTCTTCAATCAGCCCCAGCATTTT. This rearrangement joins TRBV7-2 to TRBJ1-5, with 10 bases matching TRBD1. CDR3 length equals 18 residues. The V gene's germline CDR1 is SGHTA and CDR2 FQGNSA. The trim removed 4 bases at V and 3 bases at J, leaving 12 bases unmatched.

This clone showed up just once. The chain joins TRBV28 to TRBJ1-2, with 10 bases identical to TRBD1. This CDR3 has 19 residues. The ends lost 3 bases at V and 3 bases at J; junction bases unmatched: 16. The germline V gene has CDR1 MDHEN and CDR2 SYDVKM. The CDR3 DNA reads as TGTGCCAGCAGTTTCGGTAAATGGGGGGACAGGGGAGAAGACTATGGCTACACCTTC. This translates into CASSFGKWGDRGEDYGYTF.

This clone has ten or more counts. The rearrangement joins TRBV6-1 to TRBJ2-7; 7 nucleotides line up with TRBD2. V gave up 1 base and J gave up 3 bases; unmatched junction bases: 6. The CDR3 is 15 amino acids. Germline loops: CDR1 MNHNS, CDR2 SASEGT. CDR3 nucleotides: TGTGCCAGCAGTGAAGAAGCAGGGAGGGGCTACGAGCAGTACTTC. Translating it yields CASSEEAGRGYEQYF.

This clone was counted a few times. The V call is TRBV10-3, the J call TRBJ2-1; D call uncertain. Germline values: CDR1 ENHRY, CDR2 SYGVKD. V lost 4 bases to trimming and J lost 6 bases, with 13 bases between them. The CDR3 contains 14 residues. CDR3 bases: TGTGCCATCAGTGTGGATTTAGCATCCAATGAGCAGTTCTTC. This sequence encodes CAISVDLASNEQFF.

The chain has TRBV6-5 and TRBJ1-2; 11 bases agree with TRBD1. The CDR3 totals 14 residues. J lost 6 bases, V lost 4 bases, and 4 bases had no gene match. Germline V gene data show CDR1 as MNHEY and CDR2 as SVGAGI. CDR3 sequence reads: CASSLAGQGDGYTF. CDR3 DNA: TGTGCCAGCAGTTTAGCGGGACAGGGGGATGGCTACACCTTC.

This clone showed up just a few times. The genes are TRBV7-3 and TRBJ1-2; 7 bases fit TRBD1. The CDR3 spans 16 residues. V trimming: 5 bases; J trimming: 8 bases; junction bases outside the gene matches: 17. Germline values: CDR1 SGHTA, CDR2 FQGTGA. Here the CDR3 reads CASSHTPIRTGRGYTF. CDR3 coding DNA: TGTGCCAGCAGCCATACTCCAATTCGGACAGGTCGGGGCTACACCTTC.

This clone has ten or more counts. The chain uses TRBV18 and TRBJ2-1; D gene uncertain. CDR3 length: 12 amino acids. Germline V lookup: CDR1 KGHSH, CDR2 LQKENI. The V gene lost 3 bases and the J gene lost 8 bases, with 8 bases spanning the gap. CDR3: CASSPYVDEQFF. Here the CDR3 DNA reads TGTGCCAGCTCACCCTATGTGGATGAGCAGTTCTTC.

This clone has just a few counts. The chain recombines TRBV19 with TRBJ2-5; either TRBD1 or TRBD2 may supply D (6 bases each). Germline V CDR1 and CDR2: LNHDA, SQIVND (reference sequence). This CDR3 region has 14 residues. Trimming pared 6 bases from V and 5 bases from J, leaving 16 bases between. CDR3 nucleotides: TGTGCCAGTAGGAGCCCAGGGGACTTGGAGACCCAGTACTTC. This codes for CASRSPGDLETQYF.